The 12 T cell receptor beta chains below all came from one sample that was sequenced in a study of blood T cell repertoires in COVID-19. Assay used: immunoSEQ multiplex PCR; TCRdb lists only in-frame clones, some missing. This repertoire shows around 70,000 clones, 75% found once; its top ten account for 20% to 25%. Sequenced sample: peripheral blood. These TCRs come from an older man with acute or convalescent COVID-19.

This clone was seen a few times. This chain joins TRBV10-1 and TRBJ2-7, with 7 bases aligning to TRBD2. With 2 bases clipped from V and 0 bases from J, the junction kept 10 bases outside the gene matches. Germline values: CDR1 WNHNN, CDR2 SYGVQD (reference sequence). The CDR3 is made up of 17 amino acids. CDR3 nucleotide sequence: TGCGCCAGCAGTGAGGTGCCTAGCGGCAAAAGCTCCTACGAGCAGTACTTC. Translation: CASSEVPSGKSSYEQYF.

V is TRBV18 and J is TRBJ2-5; D gene unclear. The V end was cut by 3 bases, the J end by 3 bases, with 11 bases between. CDR1 is KGHSH, CDR2 LQKENI, per germline. The CDR3 totals 14 residues. The chain's CDR3 is CASSPYTDKETQYF. DNA of the CDR3: TGTGCCAGCTCACCTTACACCGACAAAGAGACCCAGTACTTC.

The V gene is TRBV20-1, the J gene TRBJ1-2, with a possible D match to TRBD1 (5 bases). V was pared by 5 bases and J by 7 bases, with 8 bases between. The V gene's germline CDR1 is DFQATT and CDR2 SNEGSKA (reference sequence). CDR3 length: 10 residues. The CDR3 loop is CSAPGGGYTF. DNA for the CDR3: TGCAGTGCTCCCGGGGGTGGCTACACCTTC.

This sequence joins TRBV4-3 and TRBJ2-3, with 10 nucleotides matching TRBD2. Germline V gives CDR1 LGHNA, CDR2 YSLEER. The CDR3 is 18 residues long. V lost 0 bases to trimming and J lost 5 bases; unmatched junction nucleotides: 11. The CDR3 loop reads CASSQETVSGRELDTQYF. DNA for the CDR3: TGCGCCAGCAGCCAAGAAACAGTGAGCGGGAGGGAGCTAGATACGCAGTATTTT.

This chain links TRBV5-1 with TRBJ1-1, with D possibly TRBD1 on 6 matching bases. Between the trimmed V and J ends, which lost 4 bases and 0 bases, there was a span of 10 bases. The CDR3 extends over 14 amino acids. Germline V gene sequence: CDR1 SGHRS, CDR2 YFSETQ. CDR3 bases: TGCGCCAGCAGCACACAGGGTCTGAACACTGAAGCTTTCTTT. Translation: CASSTQGLNTEAFF.

This chain uses TRBV5-1 with TRBJ1-4; tentatively, D is TRBD1 (6 bases). Germline V lookup: CDR1 SGHRS, CDR2 YFSETQ. V was clipped by 4 bases and J by 6 bases, with 13 bases between them. This CDR3 is built from 14 residues. The CDR3 region has the DNA TGCGCCAGCAGCGTGGGGACAACCGATGAAAAACTGTTTTTT. Residues: CASSVGTTDEKLFF.

The chain carries TRBV28 and TRBJ1-5, with 8 bases identical to TRBD1. Looked up from germline, CDR1 is MDHEN and CDR2 is SYDVKM. The CDR3 covers 16 residues. V dropped 4 bases and J dropped 1; count of bases not matched to a gene: 6. The CDR3 DNA reads as TGTGCCAGCAGTTCGGACAGGGTATGGAGCAATCAGCCCCAGCATTTT. Residues: CASSSDRVWSNQPQHF.

In this sample, this clone turned up a few times. This chain joins TRBV28 and TRBJ2-7; D call uncertain. Trimming cost V 8 bases and J 2 bases, with 7 bases left between them. In germline, CDR1 is MDHEN, CDR2 SYDVKM. This CDR3 region has 11 residues. The CDR3 loop reads CASVAAYEQYF. The CDR3 coding sequence is TGTGCCAGCGTGGCGGCCTACGAGCAGTACTTC.

The chain employs TRBV6-1 and TRBJ1-5; perhaps TRBD1 as D (6 bases). Looked up from germline, CDR1 is MNHNS and CDR2 is SASEGT. V was shortened by 2 bases and J by 3 bases, with 11 bases between the two germline ends. CDR3 size: 15 residues. The CDR3 DNA is TGTGCCAGCAGTGAAAGGGGGAGGGTCAATCAGCCCCAGCATTTT. As protein: CASSERGRVNQPQHF.

The V gene is TRBV7-9, the J gene TRBJ1-1; D gene ambiguous. Germline lookup yields CDR1 SEHNR and CDR2 FQNEAQ (reference sequence). This CDR3 has 13 residues. With 0 bases removed from V and 7 bases from J, the gap between germline ends came to 9 bases. CDR3 sequence: CASSLAGGDEAFF. DNA for the CDR3: TGTGCCAGCAGCTTAGCGGGAGGAGATGAAGCTTTCTTT.

This clone was observed once. V gene TRBV6-5 combines with J gene TRBJ1-1, with D possibly being TRBD1 (5 bases). Germline values: CDR1 MNHEY, CDR2 SVGAGI. V shed 11 bases and J shed 5 bases, with 15 bases lying between them. CDR3 length equals 12 residues. The CDR3: CAGSTSGTEAFF. CDR3 bases: TGTGCCGGATCAACCTCAGGGACTGAAGCTTTCTTT.

The chain employs TRBV6-2 or TRBV6-3 and TRBJ1-1, with TRBD1 identical over 8 bases. This CDR3 has 15 amino acids. Unmatched junction bases numbered 3, after V lost 2 bases and J lost 1 base. CDR1 and CDR2 (germline): MNHEY, SVGEGT. The CDR3 DNA follows: TGTGCCAGCAGTTACGGCGGGACAGGGAACACTGAAGCTTTCTTT. Amino acid sequence: CASSYGGTGNTEAFF.